The 15 T cell receptor beta chains in this list originate from one sample, sequenced in a study of blood T cell repertoires in COVID-19. Assay used: immunoSEQ multiplex PCR; TCRdb lists only in-frame clones, some missing. The sample has 100,000 to 150,000 clones; roughly 88% are singletons. Input material: peripheral blood. The receptor source for this set is a man aged 45-65 years with acute or convalescent COVID-19.

The chain combines TRBV5-6 with TRBJ1-1; D gene unclear. V was shortened by 2 bases and J by 5 bases, with 4 bases between the two germline ends. CDR1 and CDR2 from the germline V gene are SGHDT and YYEEEE. The CDR3 contains 11 residues. The DNA for the CDR3 is TGTGCCAGCAGCTTTACAACTGAAGCTTTCTTT. Its translation: CASSFTTEAFF.

The V call is TRBV2, the J call TRBJ1-2; no reliable D call. Trimming left V 3 bases short and J 6 bases short, with 11 bases between. CDR1 SNHLY and CDR2 FYNNEI come from the germline V gene. The CDR3 has 13 amino acids. This CDR3 reads CASSDVFLDGYTF. The CDR3 bases are TGTGCCAGCAGTGATGTGTTCCTAGATGGCTACACCTTC.

This CDR3 reads CASTGSLDYEQYF. The CDR3 DNA reads as TGTGCCAGCACAGGCAGCCTAGACTACGAGCAGTACTTC. V gene TRBV7-9 combines with J gene TRBJ2-7; D gene uncertain. The CDR3 runs 13 residues. Germline V gene lookup returns CDR1 SEHNR and CDR2 FQNEAQ (reference sequence). V was cut by 7 bases and J by 3 bases, with 13 bases left in between.

This chain links TRBV29-1 with TRBJ1-4, with D perhaps TRBD1 (5 bases). CDR3 size: 13 residues. Looked up from germline, CDR1 is SQVTM and CDR2 is ANQGSEA. Trimming removed 6 bases at V and 5 bases at J, with 13 bases between. CDR3 bases: TGCAGCGTCCGACAGAGATTCAATGAAAAACTGTTTTTT. Protein: CSVRQRFNEKLFF.

This sequence joins TRBV10-2 and TRBJ2-5; D is possibly TRBD2 (7 bases). CDR1 WSHSY and CDR2 SAAADI come from the germline V gene. CDR3 length: 12 residues. The V and J ends lost 8 bases and 4 bases respectively, with 11 bases between them. In nucleotides, the CDR3 is TGCGCCAGCCGGGGGGCAGGAGAGACCCAGTACTTC. Encoded protein: CASRGAGETQYF.

The CDR3: CASSLADTYEQYF. The DNA of the CDR3 is TGCGCCAGCAGCTTGGCGGACACCTACGAGCAGTACTTC. This rearrangement joins TRBV5-1 to TRBJ2-7; D is possibly TRBD1 (5 bases). The germline V gene has CDR1 SGHRS and CDR2 YFSETQ. The germline V and J ends were trimmed by 0 bases and 2 bases, with 6 bases remaining between them. This CDR3 spans 13 amino acids.

The CDR3 loop is CASSSFGRNTEAFF. The CDR3 DNA is TGTGCCAGCAGTTCCTTCGGGAGGAACACTGAAGCTTTCTTT. J is TRBJ1-1 and V is TRBV6-6; D is uncertain. The CDR3 has 14 residues. V lost 4 bases, J lost 1 base, and 10 bases lay in between. The V gene's germline CDR1 is MNHNY and CDR2 SVGAGI (reference sequence).

The gene calls are TRBV3-1 (or the pseudogene TRBV3-2) and TRBJ1-2, with D hard to call. Germline loops: CDR1 LGHDT, CDR2 YNNKEL (reference sequence). This CDR3 contains 12 residues. Trimming shortened V by 2 bases and J by 8 bases, and 9 bases separated the two germline ends. The CDR3 region has the DNA TGTGCCAGCAGCCAAACTCTGGGCGGCTACACCTTC. It specifies CASSQTLGGYTF.

This chain connects TRBV28 to TRBJ1-2; tentatively, D is TRBD1 (5 bases). CDR1 is MDHEN and CDR2 is SYDVKM in the germline V gene. CDR3 length equals 14 residues. Trimming left V 10 bases short and J 1 base short, with 16 bases between. The CDR3 DNA reads TGTGCCACCGACACCTCGGGGGGTAACTATGGCTACACCTTC. It yields the protein CATDTSGGNYGYTF.

This chain links TRBV27 with TRBJ2-3; 7 positions match TRBD2. Germline CDR1 MNHEY, CDR2 SMNVEV (reference sequence). The V segment lost 2 bases and the J segment 1 base; nucleotides outside the gene matches: 0. The CDR3 consists of 14 residues. In nucleotides, the CDR3 is TGTGCCAGCAGTTTAGGACTAGGCACAGATACGCAGTATTTT. Translated, it gives CASSLGLGTDTQYF.

The CDR3 reads CASSEEREQYF. CDR3 in DNA: TGTGCCAGCAGTGAAGAGCGGGAGCAGTACTTC. The chain combines TRBV2 with TRBJ2-7; weak D call: TRBD2 (5 bases). The germline V gene encodes CDR1 SNHLY and CDR2 FYNNEI. V was cut by 1 base and J by 7 bases, with 5 bases left in between. The CDR3 is made up of 11 amino acids.

The gene calls are TRBV5-1 and TRBJ2-5; 15 bases fit TRBD2. The ends lost 4 bases at V and 5 bases at J; junction bases unmatched: 12. This CDR3 region has 18 residues. Germline loops: CDR1 SGHRS, CDR2 YFSETQ. The CDR3 region has the DNA TGCGCCAGCAGCATACAACCCTCCGGGACTAGCGGGGGGGAGACCCAGTACTTC. As protein: CASSIQPSGTSGGETQYF.

The V and J genes are TRBV27 and TRBJ1-3; D is perhaps TRBD1 (6 bases). The V gene lost 7 bases and the J gene lost 0 bases, with 13 bases spanning the gap. The CDR3 runs to 15 residues. Per germline, CDR1 MNHEY and CDR2 SMNVEV (reference sequence). CDR3 sequence: CASKQVQGSGNTIYF. CDR3 bases: TGTGCCAGCAAGCAAGTACAGGGCTCTGGAAACACCATATATTTT.

Only one count was recorded for this clone. Here the CDR3 DNA reads TGTGCCACCAGTGCCTCCCTGACAGCCAGCTATGGGGGCTACACCTTC. Translating it yields CATSASLTASYGGYTF. The gene calls are TRBV15 and TRBJ1-2; TRBD1 might be the D (5 bases). The CDR3 has 16 residues. CDR1 and CDR2 from the germline V gene are LNHNV and YYDKDF (reference sequence). V was pared by 6 bases and J by 8 bases, with 25 bases between.

V usage is TRBV5-8 and J usage is TRBJ2-2, with D possibly TRBD1 on 6 matching bases. V dropped 3 bases and J dropped 1 base, with 10 bases sitting between them. CDR1 and CDR2 from the germline V gene are SGHTS and YDEGEE. The CDR3 spans 15 residues. DNA of the CDR3: TGTGCCAGCAGCTATCTGGGACAGAACACCGGGGAGCTGTTTTTT. Residues: CASSYLGQNTGELFF.